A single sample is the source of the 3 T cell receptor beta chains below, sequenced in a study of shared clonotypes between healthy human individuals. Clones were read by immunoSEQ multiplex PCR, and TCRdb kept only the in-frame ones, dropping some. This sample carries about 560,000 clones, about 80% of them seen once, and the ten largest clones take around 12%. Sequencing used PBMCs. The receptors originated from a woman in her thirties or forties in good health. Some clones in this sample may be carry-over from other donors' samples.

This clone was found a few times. The CDR3 DNA reads TGTGCCAGCAGCGGAGGGACAGCCCTACAGAACACCGGGGAGCTGTTTTTT. Amino acids: CASSGGTALQNTGELFF. The gene calls are TRBV11-3 and TRBJ2-2, with D possibly TRBD1 on 7 matching bases. The V end was cut by 5 bases, the J end by 1 base, with 17 bases between. In germline, CDR1 is SGHNT, CDR2 YENEEA. CDR3 length: 17 amino acids.

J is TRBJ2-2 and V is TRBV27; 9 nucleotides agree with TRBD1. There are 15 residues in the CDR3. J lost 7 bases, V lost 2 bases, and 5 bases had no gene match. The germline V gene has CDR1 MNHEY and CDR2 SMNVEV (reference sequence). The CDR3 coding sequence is TGTGCCAGCAGTTTAATTACAGGGGGCGTCGGGGAGCTGTTTTTT. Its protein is CASSLITGGVGELFF.

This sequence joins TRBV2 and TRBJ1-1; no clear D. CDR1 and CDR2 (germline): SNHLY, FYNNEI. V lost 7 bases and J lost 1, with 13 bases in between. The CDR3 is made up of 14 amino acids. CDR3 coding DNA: TGTGCCAGCACCCGGGAGAAGGGGAACACTGAAGCTTTCTTT. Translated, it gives CASTREKGNTEAFF.